One sample yielded the 32 T cell receptor beta chains listed below, sequenced in a study of OX40 agonist ivuxolimab in advanced cancers. Method: immunoSEQ multiplex PCR; TCRdb's copy keeps in-frame clones and lacks some. The sample holds 74,000 or so clones, 90% seen once. Specimen: CD4+ or CD8+ T cells sorted from blood, collected in a trial of the OX40 agonist ivuxolimab. Source of these receptors: an adult with an advanced solid tumor such as melanoma, head and neck, liver or kidney cancer.

This sequence joins TRBV27 and TRBJ2-3; TRBD1 agrees at 8 bases. The junction had 9 bases not matched to a gene; V was cut back by 6 bases and J by 1 base. The germline gives CDR1 MNHEY, CDR2 SMNVEV (reference sequence). The CDR3 is 16 amino acids. CDR3 nucleotides: TGTGCCAGCAGCTCTTACCTGACAGGGGGCACAGATACGCAGTATTTT. It codes for CASSSYLTGGTDTQYF.

The chain has TRBV28 and TRBJ1-4; 8 bases align to TRBD1. Germline CDR1 is MDHEN and CDR2 is SYDVKM. The CDR3 consists of 14 residues. J gave up 6 bases and V 6 bases, and 6 bases lay outside the gene matches. DNA of the CDR3: TGTGCCAGCAGAACGACAGGGGCTTATGAAAAACTGTTTTTT. Amino acids: CASRTTGAYEKLFF.

The rearrangement uses TRBV19 and TRBJ1-2; D is unclear. CDR3 size: 13 residues. The V end was cut by 3 bases, the J end by 6 bases, with 11 bases between. Per the germline V gene, CDR1 is LNHDA and CDR2 is SQIVND (reference sequence). The CDR3 sequence is CASSIVSSHGYTF. The CDR3 DNA reads as TGTGCCAGTAGTATTGTTTCCAGCCATGGCTACACCTTC.

This clone appeared a single time. The chain links TRBV6-5 to TRBJ2-7; D is unclear. Germline CDR1 reads MNHEY; CDR2 reads SVGAGI. V gave up 0 bases and J gave up 1 base, with 7 bases separating them. This CDR3 is built from 14 residues. The CDR3 nucleotides read TGTGCCAGCAGTTACTCGCACCGGTCCTACGAGCAGTACTTC. This sequence encodes CASSYSHRSYEQYF.

The V and J genes are TRBV4-2 and TRBJ2-3; 9 bases line up with TRBD2. CDR3 length: 18 residues. After removal of 6 bases from V and 0 bases from J, the junction contained 13 bases not matched to a gene. CDR1 LGHNA and CDR2 YNFKEQ come from the germline V gene. The CDR3 is CASSPGSGRSVSTDTQYF. DNA for the CDR3: TGTGCCAGCAGTCCGGGGAGCGGGAGGTCGGTCAGCACAGATACGCAGTATTTT.

The chain couples TRBV5-1 to TRBJ2-3; D gene unclear. Germline values: CDR1 SGHRS, CDR2 YFSETQ. This CDR3 has 14 amino acids. V lost 0 bases and J lost 6, with 11 bases in between. CDR3 sequence: CASSLGEQWDTQYF. DNA for the CDR3: TGCGCCAGCAGCTTGGGTGAACAGTGGGATACGCAGTATTTT.

The rearrangement uses TRBV28 and TRBJ1-6, with TRBD1 as a possible D gene (6 bases). The length of the CDR3 is 15 residues. Deletions cut 5 bases from V and 7 bases from J, with 15 bases between. Germline V gene sequence: CDR1 MDHEN, CDR2 SYDVKM. CDR3: CASSPGEGMNSPLHF. CDR3 sequence (DNA): TGTGCCAGCAGTCCAGGGGAGGGGATGAATTCACCCCTCCACTTT. Complete variable domain (other parts from reference TRBV28 and TRBJ1-6): DVKVTQSSRYLVKRTGEKVFLECVQDMDHENMFWYRQDPGLGLRLIYFSYDVKMKEKGDIPEGYSVSREKKERFSLILESASTNQTSMYLCASSPGEGMNSPLHFGNGTRLTVT.

By proportion, this clone is medium-sized. The genes are TRBV7-9 and TRBJ2-2; tentative D call: TRBD1 (5 bases). This CDR3 is 16 amino acids long. The V and J ends lost 4 bases and 1 base respectively, with 13 bases between them. Germline V gene lookup returns CDR1 SEHNR and CDR2 FQNEAQ (reference sequence). The DNA for the CDR3 is TGTGCCAGCAGCTCCCAGGGCACCCTGAACACCGGGGAGCTGTTTTTT. Its protein product is CASSSQGTLNTGELFF.

The chain carries TRBV5-6 and TRBJ2-1; possibly TRBD2 for D (7 bases). Trimming took off 7 bases at V and 4 bases at J, with 24 bases between the two ends. The CDR3 has 17 residues. CDR1 SGHDT and CDR2 YYEEEE come from the germline V gene. The CDR3 DNA follows: TGTGCCAGCCGCAGGCGAGGGGGGGCAGGCGCGTACAATGAGCAGTTCTTC. This encodes CASRRRGGAGAYNEQFF.

This chain uses TRBV4-3 with TRBJ1-6; no definite D call. The ends were cut back, 4 bases at V and 10 bases at J, with 8 bases in the middle. Per the germline V gene, CDR1 is LGHNA and CDR2 is YSLEER. The CDR3 is made up of 12 amino acids. CDR3 sequence reads: CASSPRSSPLHF. Written as DNA, the CDR3 is TGCGCCAGCAGCCCCCGCTCATCACCCCTCCACTTT.

The chain joins TRBV10-3 to TRBJ1-1; D ambiguous. The germline gives CDR1 ENHRY, CDR2 SYGVKD. V was shortened by 5 bases and J by 0 bases, with 7 bases between the two germline ends. The CDR3 length is 13 residues. The CDR3 sequence is CAISYELNTEAFF. CDR3 DNA sequence: TGTGCCATCAGTTATGAACTGAACACTGAAGCTTTCTTT.

In this sample, this clone turned up a few times. The gene calls are TRBV7-3 and TRBJ2-1; 7 bases line up with TRBD2. The CDR3 is 15 amino acids. The ends lost 5 bases at V and 8 bases at J; junction bases unmatched: 12. The V gene's germline CDR1 is SGHTA and CDR2 FQGTGA. The CDR3 nucleotides read TGTGCCAGCAGCCCTCCTCTAGTAAGCGGGGATGAGCAGTTCTTC. Its translation is CASSPPLVSGDEQFF. Filled out from reference TRBV7-3 and TRBJ2-1, the complete variable domain reads GAGVSQTPSNKVTEKGKYVELRCDPISGHTALYWYRQSLGQGPEFLIYFQGTGAADDSGLPNDRFFAVRPEGSVSTLKIQRTERGDSAVYLCASSPPLVSGDEQFFGPGTRLTVL.

This chain connects TRBV30 to TRBJ1-2; D call uncertain. Deletions cut 0 bases from V and 5 bases from J, with 10 bases between. The CDR3 loop spans 13 amino acids. Looked up from germline, CDR1 is GTSNPN and CDR2 is SVGIG (reference sequence). In nucleotides, the CDR3 is TGTGCCTGGAGTGTACTCCCCGGTTATGGCTACACCTTC. Its translation: CAWSVLPGYGYTF. The full variable domain, completed using reference TRBV30 and TRBJ1-2, is SQTIHQWPATLVQPVGSPLSLECTVEGTSNPNLYWYRQAAGRGLQLLFYSVGIGQISSEVPQNLSASRPQDRQFILSSKKLLLSDSGFYLCAWSVLPGYGYTFGSGTRLTVV.

The chain couples TRBV19 to TRBJ2-5; weak D call: TRBD2 (6 bases). The CDR3 has 15 amino acids. In germline, CDR1 is LNHDA, CDR2 SQIVND (reference sequence). V gave up 4 bases and J gave up 4 bases, with 16 bases separating them. The CDR3 protein is CASSSRDFGGETQYF. The CDR3 region has the DNA TGTGCCAGTAGTAGCCGGGACTTCGGGGGAGAGACCCAGTACTTC.

V usage is TRBV7-2 and J usage is TRBJ1-1; the D gene is possibly TRBD1 (6 bases). CDR3 length equals 14 residues. Deletions cut 5 bases from V and 4 bases from J, with 14 bases between. The germline gives CDR1 SGHTA, CDR2 FQGNSA. CDR3 bases: TGTGCCAGCAGCCTATCAAGGGGGAGCACTGAAGCTTTCTTT. Its protein is CASSLSRGSTEAFF.

The chain recombines TRBV19 with TRBJ1-6; 7 positions match TRBD1. The J segment lost 9 bases and the V segment lost 7 bases, leaving 9 bases of the junction unmatched. The CDR3 totals 14 residues. Per germline, CDR1 LNHDA and CDR2 SQIVND (reference sequence). The CDR3 nucleotides read TGTGCCAGTAATAGAGGACAGGAGGTTTCACCCCTCCACTTT. Protein product: CASNRGQEVSPLHF.

DNA for the CDR3: TGTGCCAGCAGCTTAGCGGGCGGGCGGGCTGAAGCTTTCTTT. Amino acid sequence: CASSLAGGRAEAFF. The J gene is TRBJ1-1, the V gene TRBV7-2; no definite D call. Germline CDR1 reads SGHTA; CDR2 reads FQGNSA. Trimming removed 0 bases from V and 6 bases from J, with 11 bases in between. The CDR3 loop spans 14 amino acids.

This chain connects TRBV28 to TRBJ2-7, with a possible D match to TRBD1 (6 bases). The CDR3 sequence is 14 residues long. The V and J ends lost 6 bases and 7 bases respectively, with 19 bases between them. Germline V gives CDR1 MDHEN, CDR2 SYDVKM. CDR3 loop: CASRQTGRTREQYF. In DNA, the CDR3 is TGTGCCAGCAGACAGACAGGAAGGACGCGAGAGCAGTACTTC.

The chain combines TRBV7-9 with TRBJ2-6, with no clear D. V was cut by 3 bases and J by 1 base, with 4 bases left in between. The germline V gene encodes CDR1 SEHNR and CDR2 FQNEAQ (reference sequence). This CDR3 region has 14 residues. The chain's CDR3 is CASSFSSGANVLTF. The CDR3, as DNA: TGTGCCAGCAGCTTCTCTTCTGGGGCCAACGTCCTGACTTTC.

The rearrangement joins TRBV10-3 to TRBJ2-1; 12 bases map to TRBD2. CDR3 length: 15 amino acids. Germline V gene sequence: CDR1 ENHRY, CDR2 SYGVKD. V gave up 6 bases and J gave up 5 bases; unmatched junction bases: 5. CDR3 loop: CAISWTSGANNEQFF. CDR3 sequence (DNA): TGTGCCATCAGCTGGACTAGCGGGGCAAACAATGAGCAGTTCTTC.

This clone appeared once. This chain uses TRBV7-9 with TRBJ2-1; 9 bases line up with TRBD2. Germline values: CDR1 SEHNR, CDR2 FQNEAQ (reference sequence). The CDR3 loop spans 17 amino acids. V lost 2 bases, J lost 9 bases, and 14 bases stayed unmatched. CDR3 protein: CASSLTPRVAGVIEQFF. The CDR3 region has the DNA TGTGCCAGCAGCTTAACCCCCCGGGTAGCGGGAGTAATTGAGCAGTTCTTC.

This chain joins TRBV28 and TRBJ1-2, with TRBD1 as a possible D gene (5 bases). The CDR3 is 15 amino acids. Per germline, CDR1 MDHEN and CDR2 SYDVKM. Trimming stripped 4 bases from V and 1 base from J, with 13 bases between. DNA of the CDR3: TGTGCCAGCAGTTCTGGGGGACTCCGTAACTATGGCTACACCTTC. This gives the protein CASSSGGLRNYGYTF.

This clone was found once. The J gene is TRBJ1-2, the V gene TRBV11-2, with 8 bases lining up with TRBD1. This CDR3 is built from 13 residues. Germline V gene sequence: CDR1 SGHAT, CDR2 FQNNGV. The trim removed 6 bases at V and 6 bases at J, leaving 6 bases unmatched. This chain's CDR3 is CASRHQGANGYTF. The CDR3 DNA follows: TGTGCCAGCAGGCATCAGGGGGCGAATGGCTACACCTTC.

This chain links TRBV7-2 with TRBJ2-5; 9 nucleotides agree with TRBD2. The CDR3 has 14 residues. The junction had 4 bases not matched to a gene; V was cut back by 4 bases and J by 4 bases. The germline V gene has CDR1 SGHTA and CDR2 FQGNSA. CDR3 in DNA: TGTGCCAGCAGCTCCAGCGGGGGGTTAGAGACCCAGTACTTC. Amino acid sequence: CASSSSGGLETQYF. Filled out from reference TRBV7-2 and TRBJ2-5, the complete variable domain reads GAGVSQSPSNKVTEKGKDVELRCDPISGHTALYWYRQSLGQGLEFLIYFQGNSAPDKSGLPSDRFSAERTGGSVSTLTIQRTQQEDSAVYLCASSSSGGLETQYFGPGTRLLVL.

The chain recombines TRBV4-2 with TRBJ2-5; no clear D gene. The DNA end is more similar to TRBJ2-7, so the J call may be wrong. Germline values: CDR1 LGHNA, CDR2 YNFKEQ. This CDR3 is built from 16 residues. The CDR3 nucleotides are TGTGCCAGCAGCCAAGATGAAAGTAGCAGCTCCTACGAGCAGTACTTC. As protein: CASSQDESSSSYEQYF.

The V call is TRBV9, the J call TRBJ2-5; tentative D call: TRBD2 (6 bases). V lost 0 bases and J lost 1, with 16 bases in between. The CDR3 covers 17 residues. Germline values: CDR1 SGDLS, CDR2 YYNGEE. The CDR3 loop is CASSVGARGGVQETQYF. The CDR3 DNA is TGTGCCAGCAGCGTAGGGGCCCGGGGAGGCGTCCAAGAGACCCAGTACTTC. The full variable domain, completed using reference TRBV9 and TRBJ2-5, is DSGVTQTPKHLITATGQRVTLRCSPRSGDLSVYWYQQSLDQGLQFLIQYYNGEERAKGNILERFSAQQFPDLHSELNLSSLELGDSALYFCASSVGARGGVQETQYFGPGTRLLVL.

The V gene is TRBV7-2, the J gene TRBJ1-6; TRBD1 might be the D (5 bases). CDR3 size: 13 residues. The germline V gene encodes CDR1 SGHTA and CDR2 FQGNSA. The germline V and J ends were trimmed by 6 bases and 14 bases, with 17 bases remaining between them. Here the CDR3 reads CASSPFGQGTLHF. In nucleotides, the CDR3 is TGTGCCAGCAGTCCCTTCGGCCAGGGAACCCTCCACTTT.

Points on this clone: The identical CDR3 is also encoded by other nucleotide sequences in the sample. The V gene is TRBV21-1, the J gene TRBJ1-2; the table assigns TRBD1, which was not confirmed against the DNA. TRBV21-1 is a known pseudogene. The CDR3 is made up of 20 amino acids. The chain's CDR3 is CASSKGAPSSGTGVNYGYTF. For the CDR3, the DNA is TGTGCCAGCAGCAAAGGGGCTCCTTCGTCCGGGACAGGGGTTAACTATGGCTACACCTTC.

The sample holds a few counts of this clone. This chain connects TRBV2 to TRBJ2-3; 7 bases are shared with TRBD2. The V segment lost 8 bases and the J segment 5 bases; nucleotides outside the gene matches: 4. Germline CDR1 SNHLY, CDR2 FYNNEI. The CDR3 consists of 12 residues. The chain's CDR3 is CASAREGDTQYF. For the CDR3, the DNA is TGTGCCAGCGCTAGGGAGGGAGATACGCAGTATTTT.

The rearrangement joins TRBV9 to TRBJ2-1; D is unclear. This CDR3 has 12 amino acids. Germline V gene data show CDR1 as SGDLS and CDR2 as YYNGEE. V was trimmed by 3 bases and J by 10 bases, leaving 11 bases between them. CDR3 loop: CASSGHRDEQFF. CDR3 DNA sequence: TGTGCCAGCAGCGGACACAGAGACGAGCAGTTCTTC.

The J gene is TRBJ2-6, the V gene TRBV6-1, with D perhaps being TRBD1 or TRBD2 (5 bases each). Looked up from germline, CDR1 is MNHNS and CDR2 is SASEGT. The CDR3 runs to 14 residues. Trimming removed 10 bases from V and 0 bases from J, with 10 bases in between. The CDR3 is CATSGASGANVLTF. DNA for the CDR3: TGTGCCACCTCCGGGGCCTCTGGGGCCAACGTCCTGACTTTC.

This chain uses TRBV6-5 with TRBJ1-1; possible D gene TRBD1, 5 bases. Germline loops: CDR1 MNHEY, CDR2 SVGAGI. V was trimmed by 0 bases and J by 6 bases, leaving 11 bases between them. This CDR3 is 14 amino acids long. The CDR3 spells CASSYSTAKSEAFF. The CDR3 DNA is TGTGCCAGCAGTTACTCGACAGCGAAATCTGAAGCTTTCTTT.